This T cell receptor beta chain was captured by sequencing in a study of shared clonotypes between healthy human individuals. CD45RO-negative, CCR7-positively selected cells formed the naive CD8 fraction, excluding terminally differentiated effector memory CD45RA+ cells. Adult Caucasians living in Nashville, Tennessee made up all of the donors. V dropped 3 bases and J dropped 0 bases, with 21 bases sitting between them. The CDR3 is 19 amino acids. Looked up from germline, CDR1 is LNHDA and CDR2 is SQIVND (reference sequence). Libraries were prepared by immunoSEQ multiplex PCR; TCRdb keeps only in-frame clonotypes and omits some of them. The sample contains about 590,000 clones, just under 97% of which appear only once. As regards this clone: Its target is unknown.

Study-wide points: In the sorted subsets, rarefaction showed sequencing was incomplete despite large depth. The four-donor shared clonotypes exceeded non-shared clonotypes in generation probability, with non-shared ones scoring lower. Relative to memory subsets, naive subsets generally showed larger estimated richness.

This chain joins TRBV19 and TRBJ1-5; D perhaps matches TRBD1 (6 bases). The sequencing input was naive CD8+ T cells sorted from blood. This TCR derives from a woman in her 30s in good health. The CDR3 is CASSIRGPGWENSNQPQHF. The CDR3 nucleotides are TGTGCCAGTAGTATTCGGGGGCCAGGGTGGGAGAATAGCAATCAGCCCCAGCATTTT.